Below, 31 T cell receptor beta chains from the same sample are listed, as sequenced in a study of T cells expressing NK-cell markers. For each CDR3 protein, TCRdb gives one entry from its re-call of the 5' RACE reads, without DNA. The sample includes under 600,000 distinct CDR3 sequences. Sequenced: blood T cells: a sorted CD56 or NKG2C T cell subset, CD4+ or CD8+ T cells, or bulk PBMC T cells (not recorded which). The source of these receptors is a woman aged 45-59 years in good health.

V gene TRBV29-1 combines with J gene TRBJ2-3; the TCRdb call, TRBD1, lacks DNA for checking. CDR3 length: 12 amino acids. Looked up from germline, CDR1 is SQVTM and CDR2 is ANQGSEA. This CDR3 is CSVRGFTDTQYF.

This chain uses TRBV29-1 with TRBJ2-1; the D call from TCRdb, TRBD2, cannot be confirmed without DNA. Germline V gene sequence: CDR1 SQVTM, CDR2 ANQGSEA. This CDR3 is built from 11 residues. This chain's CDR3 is CSVEGTRVLFF.

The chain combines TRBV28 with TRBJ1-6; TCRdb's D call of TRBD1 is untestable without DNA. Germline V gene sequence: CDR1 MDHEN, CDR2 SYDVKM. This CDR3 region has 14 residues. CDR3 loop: CASSLSTPGSPLHF.

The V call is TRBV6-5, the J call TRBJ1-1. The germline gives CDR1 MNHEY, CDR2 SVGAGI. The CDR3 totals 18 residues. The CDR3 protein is CASSYQTHSVIRNTEAFF.

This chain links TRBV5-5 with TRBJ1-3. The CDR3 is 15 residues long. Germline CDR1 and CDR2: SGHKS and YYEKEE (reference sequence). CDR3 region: CASSAKSSSGNTIYF.

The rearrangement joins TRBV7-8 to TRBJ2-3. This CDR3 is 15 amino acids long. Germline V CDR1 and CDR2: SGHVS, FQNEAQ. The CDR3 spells CASSPRLSSTDTQYF. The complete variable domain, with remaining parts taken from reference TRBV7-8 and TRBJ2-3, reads GAGVSQSPRYKVAKRGQDVALRCDPISGHVSLFWYQQALGQGPEFLTYFQNEAQLDKSGLPSDRFFAERPEGSVSTLKIQRTQQEDSAVYLCASSPRLSSTDTQYFGPGTRLTVL.

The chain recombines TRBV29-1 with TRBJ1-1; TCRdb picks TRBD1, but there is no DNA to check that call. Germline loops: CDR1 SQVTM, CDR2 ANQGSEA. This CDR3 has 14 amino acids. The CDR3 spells CSAADRTMNTEAFF.

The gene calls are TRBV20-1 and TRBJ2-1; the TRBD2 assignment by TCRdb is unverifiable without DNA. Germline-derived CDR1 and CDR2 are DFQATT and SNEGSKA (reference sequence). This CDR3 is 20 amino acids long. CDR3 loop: CSARVSPIGPGLADFNEQFF.

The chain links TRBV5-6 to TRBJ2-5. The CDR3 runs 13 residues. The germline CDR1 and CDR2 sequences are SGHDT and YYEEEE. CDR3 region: CASSSGDQETQYF.

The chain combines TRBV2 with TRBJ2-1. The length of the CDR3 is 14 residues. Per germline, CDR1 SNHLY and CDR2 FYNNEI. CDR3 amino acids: CASSEVKAYNEQFF.

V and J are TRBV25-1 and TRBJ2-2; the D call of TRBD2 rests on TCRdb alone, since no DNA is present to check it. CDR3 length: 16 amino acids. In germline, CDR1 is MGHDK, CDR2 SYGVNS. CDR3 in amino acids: CASSGSSGTNTGELFF.

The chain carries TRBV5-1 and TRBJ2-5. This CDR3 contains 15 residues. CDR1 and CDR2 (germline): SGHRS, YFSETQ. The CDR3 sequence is CASTLSKVIQETQYF.

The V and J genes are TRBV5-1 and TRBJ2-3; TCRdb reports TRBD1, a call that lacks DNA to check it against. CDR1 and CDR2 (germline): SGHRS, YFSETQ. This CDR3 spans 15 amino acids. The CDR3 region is CASSLAGPGADTQYF.

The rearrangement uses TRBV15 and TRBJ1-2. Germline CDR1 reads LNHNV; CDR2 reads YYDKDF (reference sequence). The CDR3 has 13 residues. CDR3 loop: CATRPGFNYGYTF.

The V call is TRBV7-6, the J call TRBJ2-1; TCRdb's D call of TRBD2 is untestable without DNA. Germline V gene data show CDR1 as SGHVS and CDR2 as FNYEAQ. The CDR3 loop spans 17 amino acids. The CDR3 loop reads CASSLAQGLAEHNEQFF. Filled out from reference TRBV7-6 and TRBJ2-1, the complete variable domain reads GAGVSQSPRYKVTKRGQDVALRCDPISGHVSLYWYRQALGQGPEFLTYFNYEAQQDKSGLPNDRFSAERPEGSISTLTIQRTEQRDSAMYRCASSLAQGLAEHNEQFFGPGTRLTVL.

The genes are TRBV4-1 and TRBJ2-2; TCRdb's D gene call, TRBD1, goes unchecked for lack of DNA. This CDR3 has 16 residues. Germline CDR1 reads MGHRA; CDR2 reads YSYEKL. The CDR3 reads CASSQERQGATGELFF.

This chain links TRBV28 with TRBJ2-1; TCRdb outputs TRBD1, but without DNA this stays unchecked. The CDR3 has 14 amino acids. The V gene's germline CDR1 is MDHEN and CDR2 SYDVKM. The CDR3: CASSPWTGGNEQFF.

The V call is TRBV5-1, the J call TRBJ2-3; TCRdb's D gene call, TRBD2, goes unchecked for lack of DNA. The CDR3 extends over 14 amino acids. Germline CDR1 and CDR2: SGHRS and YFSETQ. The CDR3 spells CASSPSRPVDTQYF.

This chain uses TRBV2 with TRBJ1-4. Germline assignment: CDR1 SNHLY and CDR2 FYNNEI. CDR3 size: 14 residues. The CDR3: CASSPTMNNEKLFF.

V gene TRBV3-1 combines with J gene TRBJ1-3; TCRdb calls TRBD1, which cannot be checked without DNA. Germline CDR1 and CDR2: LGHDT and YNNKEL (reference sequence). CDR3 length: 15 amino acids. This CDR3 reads CASSQDVVPLNTIYF.

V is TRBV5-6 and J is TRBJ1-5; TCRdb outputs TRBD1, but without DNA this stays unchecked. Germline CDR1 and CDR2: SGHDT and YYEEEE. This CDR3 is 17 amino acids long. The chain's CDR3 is CASSLYKGRQVGQPQHF. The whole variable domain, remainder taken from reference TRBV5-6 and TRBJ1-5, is DAGVTQSPTHLIKTRGQQVTLRCSPKSGHDTVSWYQQALGQGPQFIFQYYEEEERQRGNFPDRFSGHQFPNYSSELNVNALLLGDSALYLCASSLYKGRQVGQPQHFGDGTRLSIL.

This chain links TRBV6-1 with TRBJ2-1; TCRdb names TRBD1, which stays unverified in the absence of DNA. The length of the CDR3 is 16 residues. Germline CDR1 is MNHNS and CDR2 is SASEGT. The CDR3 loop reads CASSEWGAVSYNEQFF.

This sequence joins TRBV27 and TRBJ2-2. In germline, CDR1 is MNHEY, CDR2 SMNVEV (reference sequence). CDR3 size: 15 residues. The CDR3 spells CASSLFGANTGELFF.

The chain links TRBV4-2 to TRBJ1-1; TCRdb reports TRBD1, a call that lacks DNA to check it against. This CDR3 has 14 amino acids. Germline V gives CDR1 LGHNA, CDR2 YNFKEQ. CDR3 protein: CASLPDSVNTEAFF.

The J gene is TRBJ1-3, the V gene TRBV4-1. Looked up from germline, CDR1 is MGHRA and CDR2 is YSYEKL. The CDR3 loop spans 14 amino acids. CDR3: CASSQEGLGNTIYF.

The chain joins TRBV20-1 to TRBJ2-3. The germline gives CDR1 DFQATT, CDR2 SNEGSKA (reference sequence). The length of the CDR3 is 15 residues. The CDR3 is CSAPRGDSNTDTQYF.

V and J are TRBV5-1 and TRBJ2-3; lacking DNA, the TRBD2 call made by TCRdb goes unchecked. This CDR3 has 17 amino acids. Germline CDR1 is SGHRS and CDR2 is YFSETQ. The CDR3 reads CASTSGTSGRASDTQYF.

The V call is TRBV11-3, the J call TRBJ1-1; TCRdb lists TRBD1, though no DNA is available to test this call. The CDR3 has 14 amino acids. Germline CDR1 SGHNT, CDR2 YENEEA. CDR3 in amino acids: CASSPRGMNTEAFF.

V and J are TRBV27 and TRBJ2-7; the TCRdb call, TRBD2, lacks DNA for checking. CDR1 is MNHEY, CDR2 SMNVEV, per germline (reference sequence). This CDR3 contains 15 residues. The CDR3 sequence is CASKAIGTAVYEQYF.

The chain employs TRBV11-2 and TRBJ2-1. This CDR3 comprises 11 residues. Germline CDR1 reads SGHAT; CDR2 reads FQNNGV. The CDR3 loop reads CASSVTNEQFF.

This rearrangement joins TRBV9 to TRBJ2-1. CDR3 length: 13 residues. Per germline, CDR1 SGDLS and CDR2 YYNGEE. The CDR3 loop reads CASSVAGSDEQFF.